A selection of T cell receptor beta chains follows, all from one sample in a study of blood T cells in healthy people across ages. TCRdb recomputed calls from the 5' RACE reads with MiXCR, one row per CDR3 protein. The top ten hold over 20% of the sample, which has 910,000 or so distinct CDR3 sequences, roughly 50% seen once. Sequences were obtained from blood. Receptor source: an older woman in good health. Each CDR3 is given without its conserved first and last residue. A D gene is named only where the DNA matches it firmly.

ASSLGGSNTEAF TRBJ1-1 NA TRBV7-3
ASSSAGTASYEQY TRBJ2-7 NA TRBV12-3/TRBV12-4
ASSQGPDNYGYT TRBJ1-2 NA TRBV4-1
ASSLALAGGPSTDTQY TRBJ2-3 TRBD2 TRBV5-1
ATSRPGGRYRTGSTTNEKLF TRBJ1-4 TRBD1 TRBV15
ASSQVATVTPYEQY NA NA TRBV4-2
ASEGFDSGANVLT TRBJ2-6 NA TRBV12-3/TRBV12-4
ASIPWVGVTFVDNEQY TRBJ2-7 NA TRBV6-1
ASLGTEANEKLF TRBJ1-4 NA TRBV6-1
ASSFSRETQY NA NA TRBV12-3/TRBV12-4
SVVAGVGRQPQH TRBJ1-5 NA TRBV29-1
ASSLPTRSRHTEAF TRBJ1-1 NA TRBV7-9
SANTGTSGSEQY TRBJ2-7 NA TRBV20-1
ASSLGGIGGTDTQY TRBJ2-3 NA TRBV5-1
ASSQLTLAKNIQY TRBJ2-4 NA TRBV4-1
ATSDPSRQGDRKTQY TRBJ2-5 TRBD1 TRBV24-1
AGGSYYEQY TRBJ2-7 NA TRBV6-6
ASSLVNSEAF TRBJ1-1 NA TRBV12-3/TRBV12-4
ASSLNVGPSGANVLT TRBJ2-6 NA TRBV12-3/TRBV12-4
ASTTGSGVIQETQY TRBJ2-5 TRBD2 TRBV28
ASDRGEPIQPQH TRBJ1-5 NA TRBV6-1
ASKPGLPYGYT TRBJ1-2 NA TRBV27
AISDPDMVVMAYEQY TRBJ2-7 NA TRBV10-3